This T cell receptor (beta chain) appears in the sequencing data of a study of radiotherapy plus CTLA-4 blockade in lung cancer. About the research overall: Objective response rate was 15% to 20%; disease control rate, approximately 33%.

This CDR3 region has 11 residues. CDR1 and CDR2 (germline): SGDLS, YYNGEE. Trimming pared 4 bases from V and 8 bases from J, leaving 6 bases between. Study-level results: With interferon-beta, early dynamics of blood T cell clones were reported to best predict response.

The method was immunoSEQ multiplex PCR; TCRdb's version includes in-frame clones alone and lacks a portion of them. The sample has roughly 30,000 clones, over 70% seen once. Focal radiation plus CTLA-4 blockade with ipilimumab was given to patients with chemo-refractory metastatic non-small-cell lung cancer. Worth noting for this clone: Its antigen is not known.

This chain links TRBV9 with TRBJ2-2, with D unresolved. This receptor was taken from a human donor with non-small cell lung cancer that progressed on radiotherapy plus ipilimumab. This specimen consisted of peripheral blood, obtained from a patient treated with radiotherapy plus ipilimumab. Written as DNA, the CDR3 is TGTGCCAGCAGCCAACCGGGGGAGCTGTTTTTT. This sequence encodes CASSQPGELFF.